The 5 T cell receptor beta chains below were found in one sample sequenced in a study of T cell responses to AZD1222 COVID-19 vaccine. The protocol was immunoSEQ multiplex PCR, while the TCRdb copy is restricted to in-frame clones and leaves out a portion. The sample has around 140,000 clones, approximately 90% seen once. Sequencing was performed on peripheral blood, taken 28 days after the second AZD1222 dose. All receptors come from an adult who received the AZD1222 COVID-19 vaccine.

This chain links TRBV29-1 with TRBJ1-2; 7 bases line up with TRBD1. Germline V gene lookup returns CDR1 SQVTM and CDR2 ANQGSEA. The CDR3 has 13 amino acids. Trimming removed 7 bases from V and 4 bases from J; junction bases left unmatched: 9. CDR3 amino acids: CSAGRDRAYGYTF. For the CDR3, the DNA is TGCAGCGCTGGCCGAGACAGGGCCTATGGCTACACCTTC.

This chain links TRBV18 with TRBJ2-5; 7 bases line up with TRBD2. Germline assignment: CDR1 KGHSH and CDR2 LQKENI. V gave up 6 bases and J gave up 4 bases; unmatched junction bases: 5. The CDR3 totals 13 residues. Here the CDR3 DNA reads TGTGCCAGCTCTGGACCGGGAGGAGAGACCCAGTACTTC. This sequence encodes CASSGPGGETQYF.

The chain joins TRBV6-5 to TRBJ2-1; maybe TRBD1 (6 bases). Trimming took 5 bases from V and 4 from J, leaving 15 bases between them. This CDR3 region has 15 residues. The germline V gene encodes CDR1 MNHEY and CDR2 SVGAGI. This chain's CDR3 is CASSQIGRGYNEQFF. CDR3 coding DNA: TGTGCCAGCAGTCAGATAGGTAGGGGGTACAATGAGCAGTTCTTC.

This chain links TRBV2 with TRBJ2-7, with D maybe TRBD2 (6 bases). The CDR3 spans 13 residues. Trimming stripped 7 bases from V and 0 bases from J, with 10 bases between. Germline CDR1 SNHLY, CDR2 FYNNEI. CDR3 sequence: CASNRDSSYEQYF. DNA for the CDR3: TGTGCCAGCAACCGGGACTCCTCCTACGAGCAGTACTTC.

This chain joins TRBV30 and TRBJ2-7, with unresolved D. Trimming took 7 bases from V and 9 from J, leaving 22 bases between them. The CDR3 length is 13 residues. Per germline, CDR1 GTSNPN and CDR2 SVGIG (reference sequence). CDR3 sequence: CASTGPARFGQYF. The CDR3, as DNA: TGTGCCTCTACCGGCCCTGCCCGTTTCGGGCAGTACTTC. The whole variable domain, filled in from reference TRBV30 and TRBJ2-7, reads SQTIHQWPATLVQPVGSPLSLECTVEGTSNPNLYWYRQAAGRGLQLLFYSVGIGQISSEVPQNLSASRPQDRQFILSSKKLLLSDSGFYLCASTGPARFGQYFGPGTRLTVT.